This passage covers 12 T cell receptor beta chains from one sample sequenced in a study of cytomegalovirus exposure and HLA in healthy donors. 60 Vbeta and 13 Jbeta primers were used in PCR. Assay: immunoSEQ multiplex PCR; the TCRdb copy retains only in-frame clones and omits some. The top ten clones hold under 5% of a sample with over 150,000 clones, about 80% of them seen once. The sequenced material came from PBMCs. Receptors originate from a man aged 18 to 30 in good health and CMV-seronegative.

V gene TRBV5-1 combines with J gene TRBJ2-1, with 13 positions matching TRBD2. After removal of 1 base from V and 0 bases from J, the junction contained 10 bases not matched to a gene. This CDR3 comprises 20 residues. Germline-derived CDR1 and CDR2 are SGHRS and YFSETQ. CDR3: CASSLRGGLAGVSSYNEQFF. The CDR3 DNA reads TGCGCCAGCAGCTTGCGAGGCGGACTAGCGGGAGTTAGCTCCTACAATGAGCAGTTCTTC.

The V gene is TRBV5-4, the J gene TRBJ2-7; tentatively, D is TRBD1 (6 bases). Looked up from germline, CDR1 is SGHNT and CDR2 is YYREEE (reference sequence). This CDR3 is 15 amino acids long. Trimming removed 2 bases at V and 6 bases at J, with 18 bases between. CDR3 bases: TGTGCCAGCAGCTTCACAGGGTGGGTACCTGGCGAGCAGTACTTC. This codes for CASSFTGWVPGEQYF.

This rearrangement joins TRBV6-5 to TRBJ1-1, with 10 nucleotides matching TRBD1. The germline V gene has CDR1 MNHEY and CDR2 SVGAGI. With 6 bases clipped from V and 10 bases from J, the junction kept 11 bases outside the gene matches. The CDR3 loop spans 14 amino acids. The CDR3 DNA is TGTGCCAGCAGCCCTCAGGGACAGGGGAGAGGAGCTTTCTTT. It yields the protein CASSPQGQGRGAFF.

There are a few counts of this clone. This chain uses TRBV4-2 with TRBJ1-1; 9 bases are shared with TRBD1. Germline V gene data show CDR1 as LGHNA and CDR2 as YNFKEQ. The CDR3 is 15 amino acids. V lost 1 base and J lost 6; bases outside the gene matches: 6. CDR3 sequence reads: CASSQAGTGSPEAFF. In DNA, the CDR3 is TGTGCCAGCAGCCAAGCTGGGACAGGGTCCCCTGAAGCTTTCTTT.

The chain joins TRBV9 to TRBJ2-5; 8 bases line up with TRBD2. The CDR3 loop spans 14 amino acids. The V and J ends lost 2 bases and 2 bases, in that order; junction bases with no gene match: 2. CDR1 and CDR2 from the germline V gene are SGDLS and YYNGEE. In DNA form, the CDR3 reads TGTGCCAGCAGCGTCACTAGCGGACAAGAGACCCAGTACTTC. The encoded protein is CASSVTSGQETQYF.

In the case of this clone: Other DNA sequences in this specimen translate into the identical CDR3. The chain carries TRBV7-2 and TRBJ2-2; tentative D call: TRBD1 (6 bases). CDR3 length equals 14 residues. In germline, CDR1 is SGHTA, CDR2 FQGNSA. Between the trimmed V and J ends, which lost 0 bases and 4 bases, there was a span of 6 bases. The CDR3: CASSLARGTGELFF. The CDR3 bases are TGTGCCAGCAGCTTAGCCAGGGGCACCGGGGAGCTGTTTTTT.

The gene calls are TRBV19 and TRBJ1-1; 9 bases agree with TRBD1. The CDR3 totals 15 residues. CDR1 is LNHDA and CDR2 is SQIVND in the germline V gene (reference sequence). Trimming at V came to 7 bases and at J to 8 bases, leaving 14 bases not matched to a gene. The CDR3 DNA reads as TGTGCCAGTACCAAATCACAGGGGGCTTTTGGGGAAGCTTTCTTT. Protein sequence: CASTKSQGAFGEAFF.

The V gene is TRBV7-9, the J gene TRBJ1-4, with 7 bases aligning to TRBD1. This CDR3 has 17 residues. V gave up 1 base and J gave up 7 bases; unmatched junction bases: 12. Germline CDR1 and CDR2: SEHNR and FQNEAQ (reference sequence). The CDR3 DNA sequence: TGTGCCAGCAGCTTAGGGCGCCCAGGGGGTCGCCCTGAAAAACTGTTTTTT. It codes for CASSLGRPGGRPEKLFF.

This chain links TRBV5-1 with TRBJ2-5; the match to TRBD2 covers 10 bases. V gave up 0 bases and J gave up 11 bases; unmatched junction bases: 13. Germline V gene lookup returns CDR1 SGHRS and CDR2 YFSETQ. The CDR3 is made up of 16 amino acids. The CDR3 protein is CASSLGLAGVPQEQYF. The CDR3 nucleotides are TGCGCCAGCAGCTTGGGCCTAGCGGGAGTTCCACAAGAGCAGTACTTC.

The chain combines TRBV28 with TRBJ1-5, with TRBD1 identical over 8 bases. With V trimmed by 6 bases and J by 2 bases, 3 bases remained unmatched. This CDR3 comprises 14 residues. Per germline, CDR1 MDHEN and CDR2 SYDVKM. Here the CDR3 reads CASSPGQGNQPQHF. The CDR3 region has the DNA TGTGCCAGCAGCCCGGGACAGGGCAATCAGCCCCAGCATTTT.

This clone turned up a few times. This chain links TRBV6-5 with TRBJ1-2; no clear D. The CDR3 totals 12 residues. V was trimmed by 2 bases and J by 6 bases, leaving 7 bases between them. The germline V gene encodes CDR1 MNHEY and CDR2 SVGAGI. CDR3 sequence (DNA): TGTGCCAGCAGTTACGACCGGGATGGCTACACCTTC. This sequence encodes CASSYDRDGYTF.

This clone appeared a single time. V usage is TRBV27 and J usage is TRBJ2-7, with 8 positions matching TRBD2. CDR1 is MNHEY, CDR2 SMNVEV, per germline (reference sequence). The CDR3 runs 17 residues. V dropped 2 bases and J dropped 5; count of bases not matched to a gene: 14. The CDR3 DNA is TGTGCCAGCAGTTTAAGGCCCCTCCGGGAGGGCCTCCACGAGCAGTACTTC. Translating it yields CASSLRPLREGLHEQYF.